This T cell receptor (beta chain) was sequenced during a study of T cells in Graves' hyperthyroidism and ophthalmopathy. Study information: Peripheral blood was acquired at first diagnosis, ahead of any therapy whatsoever. Study-wide results and caveats: Within blood appeared most thyroid clonotypes that had expanded above 0.001.

This CDR3 comprises 16 residues. J gave up 6 bases and V 1 base, and 3 bases lay outside the gene matches. Per the germline V gene, CDR1 is LNHNV and CDR2 is YYDKDF (reference sequence). Uncontrolled infection, other autoimmune disease, pregnancy or lactation disqualified patients from enrolment. Using RNA transcripts as the source, TCR beta CDR3 regions were amplified. HTBI primers were employed in a first-round RT-PCR of the TCR CDR3. Each CDR3 protein is one row after TCRdb ran MiXCR on the multiplex PCR reads. The sample yields 330,000 or so distinct CDR3 sequences, around a fifth seen once. With respect to this clonotype: Its antigen is unidentified.

The sample consisted of blood. The TCR sequence derives from a man aged 50 to 59 with Graves' ophthalmopathy. The rearrangement uses TRBV15 and TRBJ2-1, with 13 bases matching TRBD2. The CDR3 sequence is CATSRATSGRANEQFF. The CDR3 coding sequence is TGTGCCACCAGCAGAGCAACTAGCGGGAGGGCCAATGAGCAGTTCTTC.